These 2 T cell receptor beta chains were all obtained from the same sample, sequenced in a study of identifying expanded T cells in peripheral blood. The data were produced by immunoSEQ multiplex PCR, yet TCRdb's version contains in-frame clones alone and is incomplete. Of about 94,000 clones in the sample, 88% are singletons; the top ten hold 4.5% to 7%. The specimen sequenced was blood. The source is a person aged 18 to 75 in good health.

The chain couples TRBV6-1 to TRBJ1-2; D is ambiguous. Germline V gives CDR1 MNHNS, CDR2 SASEGT. V shed 5 bases and J shed 2 bases, with 12 bases lying between them. CDR3 length: 14 amino acids. The CDR3 nucleotides read TGTGCCAGCAGTCCCCGCCCAGGAAACTATGGCTACACCTTC. This translates into CASSPRPGNYGYTF.

The CDR3 DNA is TGTGCCAGTAGTAACAGGGGGATCGAGGGGACTAATGAAAAACTGTTTTTT. The encoded protein is CASSNRGIEGTNEKLFF. This chain uses TRBV19 with TRBJ1-4, with TRBD1 identical over 8 bases. The CDR3 length is 17 residues. Trimming cost V 4 bases and J 2 bases; bases outside gene matches: 9. CDR1 LNHDA and CDR2 SQIVND come from the germline V gene (reference sequence).